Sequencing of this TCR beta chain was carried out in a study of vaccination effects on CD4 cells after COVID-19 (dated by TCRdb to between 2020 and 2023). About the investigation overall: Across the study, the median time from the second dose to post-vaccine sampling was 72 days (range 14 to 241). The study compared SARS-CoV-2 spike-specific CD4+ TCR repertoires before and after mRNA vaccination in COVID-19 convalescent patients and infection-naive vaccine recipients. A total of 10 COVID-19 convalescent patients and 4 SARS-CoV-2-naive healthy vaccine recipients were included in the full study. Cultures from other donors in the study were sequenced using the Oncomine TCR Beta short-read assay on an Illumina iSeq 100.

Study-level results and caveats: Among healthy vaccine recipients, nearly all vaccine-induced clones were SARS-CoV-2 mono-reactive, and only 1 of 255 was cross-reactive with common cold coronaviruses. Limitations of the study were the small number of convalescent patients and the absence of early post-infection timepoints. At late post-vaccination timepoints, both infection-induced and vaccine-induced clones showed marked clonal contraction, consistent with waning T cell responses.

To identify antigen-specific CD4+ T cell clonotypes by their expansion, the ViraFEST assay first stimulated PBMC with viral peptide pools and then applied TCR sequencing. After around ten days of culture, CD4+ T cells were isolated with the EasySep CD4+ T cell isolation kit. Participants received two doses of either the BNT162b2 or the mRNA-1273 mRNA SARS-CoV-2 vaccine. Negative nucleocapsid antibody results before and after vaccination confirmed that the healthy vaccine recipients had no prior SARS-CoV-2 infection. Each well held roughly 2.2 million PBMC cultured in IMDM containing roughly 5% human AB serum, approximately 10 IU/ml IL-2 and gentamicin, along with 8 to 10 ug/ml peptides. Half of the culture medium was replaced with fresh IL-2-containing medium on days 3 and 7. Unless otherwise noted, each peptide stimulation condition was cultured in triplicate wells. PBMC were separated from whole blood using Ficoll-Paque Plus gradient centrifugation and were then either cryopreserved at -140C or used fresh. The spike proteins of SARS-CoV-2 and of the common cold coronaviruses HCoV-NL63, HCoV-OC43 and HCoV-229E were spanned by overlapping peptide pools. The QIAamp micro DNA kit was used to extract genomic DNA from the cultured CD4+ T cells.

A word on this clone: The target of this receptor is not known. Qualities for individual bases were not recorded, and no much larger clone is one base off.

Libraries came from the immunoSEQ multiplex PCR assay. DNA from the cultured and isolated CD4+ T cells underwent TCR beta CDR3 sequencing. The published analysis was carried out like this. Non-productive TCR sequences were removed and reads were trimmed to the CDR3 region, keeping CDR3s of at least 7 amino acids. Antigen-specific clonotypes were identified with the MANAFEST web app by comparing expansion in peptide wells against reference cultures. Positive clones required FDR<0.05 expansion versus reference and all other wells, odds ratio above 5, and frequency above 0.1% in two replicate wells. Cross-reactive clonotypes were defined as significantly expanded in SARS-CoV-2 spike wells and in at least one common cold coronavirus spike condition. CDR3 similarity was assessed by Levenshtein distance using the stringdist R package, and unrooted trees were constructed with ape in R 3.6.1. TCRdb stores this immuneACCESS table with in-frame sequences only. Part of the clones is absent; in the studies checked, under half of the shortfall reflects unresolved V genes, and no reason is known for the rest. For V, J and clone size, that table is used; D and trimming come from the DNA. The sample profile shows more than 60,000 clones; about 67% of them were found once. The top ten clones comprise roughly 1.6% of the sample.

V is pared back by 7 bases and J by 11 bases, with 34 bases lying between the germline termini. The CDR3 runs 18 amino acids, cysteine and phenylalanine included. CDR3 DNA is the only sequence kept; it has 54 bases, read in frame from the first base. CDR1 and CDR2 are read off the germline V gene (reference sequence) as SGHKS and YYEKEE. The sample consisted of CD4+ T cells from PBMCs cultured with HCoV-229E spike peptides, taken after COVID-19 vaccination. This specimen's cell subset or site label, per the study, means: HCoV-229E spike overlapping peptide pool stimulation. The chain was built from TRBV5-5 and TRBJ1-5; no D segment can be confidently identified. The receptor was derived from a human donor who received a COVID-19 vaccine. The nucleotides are TGTGCCAGCGAGACCACAGCTTGGGTGTCGGATCCCCCATGGTCCCAGCATTTT. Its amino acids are CASETTAWVSDPPWSQHF.